This entry concerns a single TCR beta chain. Participant reports of clinical history set cohort assignment. Per the authors' pipeline: It was from reference gene primer amplification that nucleated cell counts were estimated. The method was immunoSEQ multiplex PCR; TCRdb's version includes in-frame clones alone and lacks a portion of them. V, J and clone size reflect that table, while D and trimming were determined from the DNA. The sample consists of 200,000 or so clones, 88% of them appearing once. The data originate from a study of blood T cell repertoires in COVID-19. Study at large: Donors in the United States, Italy and Spain gave samples during acute or convalescent COVID-19.

V was trimmed by 1 base and J by 1 base, leaving 10 bases between them. Germline values: CDR1 MGHDK, CDR2 SYGVNS. The CDR3 covers 15 residues. This chain connects TRBV25-1 to TRBJ1-1; D might be TRBD1 (5 bases). The clonotype comes from a woman aged 25 to 39 who had recovered from COVID-19. The sample consisted of PBMCs or T cells enriched from blood (not recorded which). In DNA form, the CDR3 reads TGTGCCAGCAGTGAATGGGGCCGAGGGAACACTGAAGCTTTCTTT. Its protein product is CASSEWGRGNTEAFF.